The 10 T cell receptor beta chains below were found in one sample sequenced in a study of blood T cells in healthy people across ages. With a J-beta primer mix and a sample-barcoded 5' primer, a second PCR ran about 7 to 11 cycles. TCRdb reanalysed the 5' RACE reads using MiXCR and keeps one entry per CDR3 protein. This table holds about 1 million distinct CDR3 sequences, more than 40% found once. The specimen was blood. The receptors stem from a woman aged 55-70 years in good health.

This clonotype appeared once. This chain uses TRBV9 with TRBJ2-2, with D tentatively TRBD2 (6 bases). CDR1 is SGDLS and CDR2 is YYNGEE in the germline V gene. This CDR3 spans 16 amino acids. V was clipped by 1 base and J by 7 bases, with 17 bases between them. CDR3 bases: TGTGCCAGCAGCGTACATAGGGCGGGAATACTCGGGGAGCTGTTTTTT. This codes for CASSVHRAGILGELFF.

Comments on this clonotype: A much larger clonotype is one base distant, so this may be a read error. The chain's CDR3 is CSVVLAGGSYEQYF. The CDR3 DNA sequence: TGCAGCGTTGTTTTGGCGGGAGGCTCCTACGAGCAGTACTTC. The chain is built from TRBV29-1 and TRBJ2-7; TRBD2 matches at 8 bases. Germline assignment: CDR1 SQVTM and CDR2 ANQGSEA. This CDR3 is 14 amino acids long. Trimming cost V 4 bases and J 0 bases; bases outside gene matches: 5.

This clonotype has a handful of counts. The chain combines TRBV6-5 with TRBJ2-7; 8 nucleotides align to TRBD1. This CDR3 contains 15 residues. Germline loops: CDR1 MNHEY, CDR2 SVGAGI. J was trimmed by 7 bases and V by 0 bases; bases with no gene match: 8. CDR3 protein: CASSYSTQGAGEQYF. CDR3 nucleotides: TGTGCCAGCAGTTACTCGACGCAGGGGGCCGGGGAGCAGTACTTC.

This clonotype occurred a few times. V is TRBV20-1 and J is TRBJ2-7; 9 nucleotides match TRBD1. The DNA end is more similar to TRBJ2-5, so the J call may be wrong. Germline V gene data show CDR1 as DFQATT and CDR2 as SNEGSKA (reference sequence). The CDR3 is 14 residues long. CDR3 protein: CSALRTGELETQYF. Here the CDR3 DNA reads TGCAGTGCTCTGAGGACAGGGGAGCTTGAGACCCAGTACTTC.

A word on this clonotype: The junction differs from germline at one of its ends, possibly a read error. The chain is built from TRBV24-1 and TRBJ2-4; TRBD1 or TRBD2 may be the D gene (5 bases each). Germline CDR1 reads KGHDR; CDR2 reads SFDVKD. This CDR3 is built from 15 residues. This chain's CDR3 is CATSETTGGGNIQYF. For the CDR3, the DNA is TGTGCCACTAGTGAGACCACAGGAGGTGGAAACATTCAGTACTTC.

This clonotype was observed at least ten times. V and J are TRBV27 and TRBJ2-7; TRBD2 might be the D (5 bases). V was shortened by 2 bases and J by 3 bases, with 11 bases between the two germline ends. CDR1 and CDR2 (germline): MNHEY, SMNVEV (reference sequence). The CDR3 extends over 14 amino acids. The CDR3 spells CASSLRLGSYEQYF. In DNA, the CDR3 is TGTGCCAGCAGTTTACGTTTAGGGAGCTACGAGCAGTACTTC.

The CDR3 coding sequence is TGTGCCAGCAGCGTCAGGGGAAGCACTGAAGCTTTCTTT. Its protein product is CASSVRGSTEAFF. The rearrangement links TRBV9 to TRBJ1-1; the D gene is possibly TRBD1 (6 bases). CDR1 and CDR2 from the germline V gene are SGDLS and YYNGEE. Trimming took 2 bases from V and 4 from J, leaving 9 bases between them. This CDR3 has 13 amino acids.

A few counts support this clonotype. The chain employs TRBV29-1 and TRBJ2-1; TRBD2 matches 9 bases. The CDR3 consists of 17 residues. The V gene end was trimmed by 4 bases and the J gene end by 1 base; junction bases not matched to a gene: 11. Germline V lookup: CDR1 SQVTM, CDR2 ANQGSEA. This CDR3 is CSVGKLAGVGSYNEQFF. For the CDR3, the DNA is TGCAGCGTTGGAAAATTAGCGGGAGTTGGGTCCTACAATGAGCAGTTCTTC.

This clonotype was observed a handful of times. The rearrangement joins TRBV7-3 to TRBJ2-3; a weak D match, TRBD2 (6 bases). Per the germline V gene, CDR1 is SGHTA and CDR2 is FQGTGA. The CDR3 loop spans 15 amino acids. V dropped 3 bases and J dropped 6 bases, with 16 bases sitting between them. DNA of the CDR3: TGTGCCAGCAGCTTCACGCGGGGCCCCGAGGATACGCAGTATTTT. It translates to CASSFTRGPEDTQYF.

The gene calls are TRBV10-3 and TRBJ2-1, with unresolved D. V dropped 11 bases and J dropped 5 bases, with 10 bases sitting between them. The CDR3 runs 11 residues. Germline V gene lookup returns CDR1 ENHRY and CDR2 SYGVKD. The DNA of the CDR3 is TGTGCCGTTAACCCTCACAATGAGCAGTTCTTC. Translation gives CAVNPHNEQFF.